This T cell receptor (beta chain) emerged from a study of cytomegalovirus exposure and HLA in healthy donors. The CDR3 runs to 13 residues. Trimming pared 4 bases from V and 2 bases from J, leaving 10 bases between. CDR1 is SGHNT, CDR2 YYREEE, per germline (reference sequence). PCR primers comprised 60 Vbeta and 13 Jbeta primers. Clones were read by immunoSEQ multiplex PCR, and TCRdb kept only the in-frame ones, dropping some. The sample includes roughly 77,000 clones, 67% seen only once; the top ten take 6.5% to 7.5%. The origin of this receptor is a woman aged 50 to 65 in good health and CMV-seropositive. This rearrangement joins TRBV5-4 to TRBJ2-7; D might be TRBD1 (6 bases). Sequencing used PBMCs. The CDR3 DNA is TGTGCCAGCAGCCGAGACAGGACCTACGAGCAGTACTTC. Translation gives CASSRDRTYEQYF. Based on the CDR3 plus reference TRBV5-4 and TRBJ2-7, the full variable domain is ETGVTQSPTHLIKTRGQQVTLRCSSQSGHNTVSWYQQALGQGPQFIFQYYREEENGRGNFPPRFSGLQFPNYSSELNVNALELDDSALYLCASSRDRTYEQYFGPGTRLTVT.